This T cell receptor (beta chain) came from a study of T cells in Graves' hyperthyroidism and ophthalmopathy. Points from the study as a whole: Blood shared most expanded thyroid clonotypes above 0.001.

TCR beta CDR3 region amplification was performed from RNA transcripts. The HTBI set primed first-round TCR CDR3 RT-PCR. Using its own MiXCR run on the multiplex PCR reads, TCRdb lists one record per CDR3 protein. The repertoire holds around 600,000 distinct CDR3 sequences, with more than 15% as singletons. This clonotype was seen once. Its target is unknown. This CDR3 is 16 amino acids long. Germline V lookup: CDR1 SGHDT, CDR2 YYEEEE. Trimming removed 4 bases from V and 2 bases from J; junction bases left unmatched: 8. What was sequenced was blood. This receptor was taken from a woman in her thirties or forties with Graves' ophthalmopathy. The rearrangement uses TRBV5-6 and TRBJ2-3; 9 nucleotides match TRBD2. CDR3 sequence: CASSPGSGGLTDTQYF. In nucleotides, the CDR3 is TGTGCCAGCAGCCCAGGGAGCGGGGGGCTCACAGATACGCAGTATTTT. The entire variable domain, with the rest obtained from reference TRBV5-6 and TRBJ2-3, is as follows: DAGVTQSPTHLIKTRGQQVTLRCSPKSGHDTVSWYQQALGQGPQFIFQYYEEEERQRGNFPDRFSGHQFPNYSSELNVNALLLGDSALYLCASSPGSGGLTDTQYFGPGTRLTVL.